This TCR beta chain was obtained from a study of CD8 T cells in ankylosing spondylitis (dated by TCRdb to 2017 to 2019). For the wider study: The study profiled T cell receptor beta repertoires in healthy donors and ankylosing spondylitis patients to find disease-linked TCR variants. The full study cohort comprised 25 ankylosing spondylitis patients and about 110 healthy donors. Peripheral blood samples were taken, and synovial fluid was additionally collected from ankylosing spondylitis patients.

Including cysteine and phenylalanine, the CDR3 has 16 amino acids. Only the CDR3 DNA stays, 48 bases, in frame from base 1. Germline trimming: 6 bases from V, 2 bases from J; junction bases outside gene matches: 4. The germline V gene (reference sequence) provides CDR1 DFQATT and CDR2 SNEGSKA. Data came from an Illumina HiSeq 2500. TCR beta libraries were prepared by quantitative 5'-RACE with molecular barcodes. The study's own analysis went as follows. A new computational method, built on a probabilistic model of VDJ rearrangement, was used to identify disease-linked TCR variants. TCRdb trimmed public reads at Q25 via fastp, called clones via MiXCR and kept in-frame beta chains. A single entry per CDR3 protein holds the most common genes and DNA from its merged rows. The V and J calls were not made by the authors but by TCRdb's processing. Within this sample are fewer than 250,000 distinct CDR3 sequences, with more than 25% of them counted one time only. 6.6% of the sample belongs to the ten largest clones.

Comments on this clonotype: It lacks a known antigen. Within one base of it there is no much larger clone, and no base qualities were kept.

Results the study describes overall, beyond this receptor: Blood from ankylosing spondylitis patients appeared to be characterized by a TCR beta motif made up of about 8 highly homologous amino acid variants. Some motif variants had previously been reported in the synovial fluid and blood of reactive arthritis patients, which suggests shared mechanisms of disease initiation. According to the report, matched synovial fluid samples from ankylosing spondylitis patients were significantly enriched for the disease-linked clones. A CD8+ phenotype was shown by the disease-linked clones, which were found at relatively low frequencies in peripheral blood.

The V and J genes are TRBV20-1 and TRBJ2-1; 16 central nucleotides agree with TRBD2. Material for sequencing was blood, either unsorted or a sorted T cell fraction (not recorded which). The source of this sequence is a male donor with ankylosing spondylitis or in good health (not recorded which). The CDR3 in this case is CSAGTSGRATYNEQFF. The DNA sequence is TGCAGTGCGGGGACTAGCGGGAGGGCGACCTACAATGAGCAGTTCTTC.